These T cell receptor beta chains were read from a single sample in a study of T cell changes during pregnancy in multiple sclerosis. Data came from immunoSEQ multiplex PCR; TCRdb stores just in-frame clones and leaves some out. Counted here are 65,000 to 70,000 clones, around 92% occurring once; the ten biggest clones make up 1.5% to 2.5%. The sequences come from peripheral blood, collected in the third trimester of pregnancy. The receptor source for this set is a female donor in good health, enrolled as a control in a pregnancy study. Each CDR3 is given with its conserved first and last residue. A D gene is named only where the DNA matches it firmly. Where a row states a size, it is once, few, many or the class of an expanded clone; other rows omit it.

V gene: TRBV9; J gene: TRBJ2-1; clone size: -; D gene: -; CDR3 DNA: TGTGCCAGCAGCGTAGCAGGGGACTCCTACAATGAGCAGTTCTTC; CDR3 protein: CASSVAGDSYNEQFF
V gene: TRBV2; J gene: TRBJ2-5; clone size: -; D gene: TRBD1; CDR3 DNA: TGTGCCAGCAGTGGGGACAGGGGAAAAGAGACCCAGTACTTC; CDR3 protein: CASSGDRGKETQYF
V gene: TRBV5-1; J gene: TRBJ1-2; clone size: few; D gene: -; CDR3 DNA: TGCGCCAGCAATGGAGCGGCGGGGCATGGCTACACCTTC; CDR3 protein: CASNGAAGHGYTF
V gene: TRBV7-8; J gene: TRBJ2-2; clone size: -; D gene: TRBD2; CDR3 DNA: TGTGCCAGCAGCTTAGCGCACCTAACTAGCGGGAGGAACACCGGGGAGCTGTTTTTT; CDR3 protein: CASSLAHLTSGRNTGELFF
V gene: TRBV11-1; J gene: TRBJ1-5; clone size: -; D gene: TRBD1; CDR3 DNA: TGTGCCAGCAGTCGGGACAGGGGACAGCCCCAGCATTTT; CDR3 protein: CASSRDRGQPQHF
V gene: TRBV6-5; J gene: TRBJ1-1; clone size: -; D gene: -; CDR3 DNA: TGTGCCACCTCGAACAGGTACACTGAAGCTTTCTTT; CDR3 protein: CATSNRYTEAFF
V gene: TRBV15; J gene: TRBJ1-4; clone size: -; D gene: -; CDR3 DNA: TGTGCCACCAGCAGAGCTCAGGGGCCTTCTAATGAAAAACTGTTTTTT; CDR3 protein: CATSRAQGPSNEKLFF
V gene: TRBV11-2; J gene: TRBJ1-3; clone size: -; D gene: -; CDR3 DNA: TGTGCCAGCAGCTTAGGGTCCGGGATCGCAAACACCATATATTTT; CDR3 protein: CASSLGSGIANTIYF
V gene: TRBV6-5; J gene: TRBJ1-3; clone size: -; D gene: -; CDR3 DNA: TGTGCCAGCAGAGCCCACCGACAGGAGGGAAACACCATATATTTT; CDR3 protein: CASRAHRQEGNTIYF
V gene: TRBV7-9; J gene: TRBJ2-5; clone size: -; D gene: TRBD2; CDR3 DNA: TGTGCCAGCAGCTTATTAGCGGGGCAAGAGACCCAGTACTTC; CDR3 protein: CASSLLAGQETQYF
V gene: TRBV28; J gene: TRBJ2-2; clone size: -; D gene: -; CDR3 DNA: TGTGCCAGCAGTTCCGCGCCCGGGACACACACGTGGACCGGGGAGCTGTTTTTT; CDR3 protein: CASSSAPGTHTWTGELFF
V gene: TRBV11-2; J gene: TRBJ2-1; clone size: -; D gene: -; CDR3 DNA: TGTGCCAGCAGCTTAGAACTGAGGGATTTAGGGGGCAATGAGCAGTTCTTC; CDR3 protein: CASSLELRDLGGNEQFF
V gene: TRBV18; J gene: TRBJ1-3; clone size: -; D gene: -; CDR3 DNA: TGTGCCAGCTCACTTTATAGCTCTGGAAACACCATATATTTT; CDR3 protein: CASSLYSSGNTIYF
V gene: TRBV4-2; J gene: TRBJ2-7; clone size: -; D gene: -; CDR3 DNA: TGTGCCAGCAGCCAAGGATTAGAGGGCTACGAGCAGTACTTC; CDR3 protein: CASSQGLEGYEQYF
V gene: TRBV10-3; J gene: TRBJ2-7; clone size: -; D gene: TRBD1; CDR3 DNA: TGTGCCATCAGGCCCGGACAGGGGACAACCTACGAGCAGTACTTC; CDR3 protein: CAIRPGQGTTYEQYF
V gene: TRBV2; J gene: TRBJ2-7; clone size: -; D gene: -; CDR3 DNA: TGTGCCAGCAGTGTCGTTTTCGAGCAGTACTTC; CDR3 protein: CASSVVFEQYF
V gene: TRBV7-9; J gene: TRBJ2-1; clone size: once; D gene: -; CDR3 DNA: TGTGCCAGCAGTTTTTACCAGGGCGAGCAGTTCTTC; CDR3 protein: CASSFYQGEQFF
V gene: TRBV13; J gene: TRBJ2-5; clone size: -; D gene: TRBD2; CDR3 DNA: TGTGCCAGCAGCTTAAGGGTAGGACTAGATATCCCGGAGACCCAGTACTTC; CDR3 protein: CASSLRVGLDIPETQYF
V gene: TRBV28; J gene: TRBJ2-7; clone size: -; D gene: -; CDR3 DNA: TGTGCCAGCAGTTTATCGCTCAGGGATCGCAACGAGCAGTACTTC; CDR3 protein: CASSLSLRDRNEQYF
V gene: TRBV18; J gene: TRBJ2-1; clone size: once; D gene: TRBD1; CDR3 DNA: TGTGCCAGCTCACCGGTCCTTCTGGACAGGGCGCCGGATGAGCAGTTCTTC; CDR3 protein: CASSPVLLDRAPDEQFF
V gene: TRBV30; J gene: TRBJ2-5; clone size: -; D gene: TRBD1; CDR3 DNA: TGTGCCTGGAGTGTATCCGGACAGGGGAGCGAGACCCAGTACTTC; CDR3 protein: CAWSVSGQGSETQYF
V gene: TRBV28; J gene: TRBJ2-7; clone size: -; D gene: TRBD2; CDR3 DNA: TGTGCCAGCCAACTAGCGGGACCCTACGAGCAGTACTTC; CDR3 protein: CASQLAGPYEQYF
V gene: TRBV28; J gene: TRBJ2-5; clone size: -; D gene: TRBD2; CDR3 DNA: TGTGCCAGCACACAGACTAGCGGGTACCTGTCAGAAGAGACCCAGTACTTC; CDR3 protein: CASTQTSGYLSEETQYF
V gene: TRBV4-2; J gene: TRBJ1-2; clone size: -; D gene: -; CDR3 DNA: TGTGCCAGCACTCCAGAAACTAACTATGGCTACACCTTC; CDR3 protein: CASTPETNYGYTF
V gene: TRBV7-8; J gene: TRBJ2-1; clone size: -; D gene: TRBD2; CDR3 DNA: TGTGCCAGCAGCTTGCGTGGCGGGGGACTATACAATGAGCAGTTCTTC; CDR3 protein: CASSLRGGGLYNEQFF
V gene: TRBV19; J gene: TRBJ2-3; clone size: -; D gene: TRBD1; CDR3 DNA: TGTGCCAGTAGTACGACAGGGTATGATACGCAGTATTTT; CDR3 protein: CASSTTGYDTQYF
V gene: TRBV9; J gene: TRBJ2-6; clone size: -; D gene: -; CDR3 DNA: TGTGCCAGCAGCGTAGGTCCCACAGGCGCTAGCTCTGGGGCCAACGTCCTGACTTTC; CDR3 protein: CASSVGPTGASSGANVLTF
V gene: TRBV6-4; J gene: TRBJ2-4; clone size: once; D gene: TRBD2; CDR3 DNA: TGTGCCAGCAGTGAGAATAGCGGGGGAGGCATTCAGTACTTC; CDR3 protein: CASSENSGGGIQYF
V gene: TRBV28; J gene: TRBJ1-2; clone size: -; D gene: TRBD1; CDR3 DNA: TGTGCCAGCAGGGAGACAGGGGCCCCTTATGGCTACACCTTC; CDR3 protein: CASRETGAPYGYTF
V gene: TRBV27; J gene: TRBJ1-1; clone size: -; D gene: -; CDR3 DNA: TGTGCCAGCAGTTCCCCGGCAGGCATGAACACTGAAGCTTTCTTT; CDR3 protein: CASSSPAGMNTEAFF
V gene: TRBV7-2; J gene: TRBJ2-7; clone size: -; D gene: TRBD1; CDR3 DNA: TGTGCCAGCAGCTTTTCAGGGGGTCCCGCCTACGAGCAGTACTTC; CDR3 protein: CASSFSGGPAYEQYF
V gene: TRBV6-1; J gene: TRBJ1-1; clone size: -; D gene: TRBD1; CDR3 DNA: TGTGCCAGCAGTGTTACAGGGGAAACTGAAGCTTTCTTT; CDR3 protein: CASSVTGETEAFF